This T cell receptor (beta chain) stems from a study of early T cells in non-severe SARS-CoV-2 infection. Study information: Whole-blood bulk RNA, unsorted, was sequenced, and chains were unpaired. Whole-study results and caveats: The VDJdb matching leaned toward anti-spike CD8 responses and overlooked private and CD4 specificities.

Individual cDNA molecules carried attached unique molecular identifiers. A single record per CDR3 protein comes from TCRdb applying MiXCR to the 5' RACE reads. This sample carries about 48,000 distinct CDR3 sequences, approximately 9.4% of them seen once, and the ten largest clones take about 8.3%. A remark on this clonotype: The antigen is unknown.

The TCR was taken from an adult who was a healthcare worker with PCR-confirmed SARS-CoV-2 infection or an uninfected control (not recorded which). Sequencing was carried out using whole blood.

The CDR3 region is CAWKAAANSPLHF. The CDR3 nucleotides read TGTGCCTGGAAGGCTGCGGCGAATTCACCCCTCCACTTT. The chain employs TRBV30 and TRBJ1-6; D unresolved. The V gene lost 4 bases and the J gene lost 7 bases, with 11 bases spanning the gap. CDR1 and CDR2 (germline): GTSNPN, SVGIG (reference sequence). CDR3 length: 13 amino acids.